These 23 T cell receptor beta chains came from one sample sequenced in a study of cytomegalovirus exposure and HLA in healthy donors. 13 Jbeta primers and 60 Vbeta primers were used for the PCR. Only in-frame clones appear in the TCRdb table, and some are missing; sequencing was by immunoSEQ multiplex PCR. The sample lists 95,000 to 150,000 clones, 65% to 80% occurring once. Sequencing was carried out using PBMCs. Receptor source: a man between 60 and 75 years old in good health and CMV-seropositive.

This chain joins TRBV18 and TRBJ1-2, with D possibly being TRBD1 (6 bases). V was clipped by 5 bases and J by 7 bases, with 17 bases between them. The CDR3 has 14 residues. Germline CDR1 reads KGHSH; CDR2 reads LQKENI. The CDR3 nucleotides are TGTGCCAGCTCATCGTACAGGGAAAGGGCTGGCTACACCTTC. Translated, it gives CASSSYRERAGYTF.

This sequence joins TRBV2 and TRBJ1-4, with TRBD1 matching over 9 bases. The CDR3 spans 14 residues. Trimming cost V 8 bases and J 6 bases; bases outside gene matches: 7. The germline V gene has CDR1 SNHLY and CDR2 FYNNEI. CDR3 in DNA: TGTGCCAGCGGGGGACAGGGTAGAGATGAAAAACTGTTTTTT. Protein: CASGGQGRDEKLFF.

The chain carries TRBV7-9 and TRBJ2-3, with no clear D. Germline values: CDR1 SEHNR, CDR2 FQNEAQ (reference sequence). This CDR3 has 15 amino acids. Between the trimmed V and J ends, which lost 4 bases and 4 bases, there was a span of 15 bases. CDR3 coding DNA: TGTGCCAGCAGCTCCCGAAGAACACCAGCAGATACGCAGTATTTT. This gives the protein CASSSRRTPADTQYF.

The chain links TRBV11-2 to TRBJ2-1, with TRBD2 identical over 14 bases. Germline V gene sequence: CDR1 SGHAT, CDR2 FQNNGV. V shed 1 base and J 2 bases; nucleotides not matched to a gene: 4. The CDR3 has 18 amino acids. The CDR3 DNA is TGTGCCAGCAGCTTAGGACTAGCGGGGGGGACGACCTACAATGAGCAGTTCTTC. As protein: CASSLGLAGGTTYNEQFF.

V gene TRBV19 combines with J gene TRBJ1-2; 8 bases line up with TRBD1. The CDR3 has 11 residues. With V trimmed by 7 bases and J by 7 bases, 2 bases remained unmatched. Germline V gene sequence: CDR1 LNHDA, CDR2 SQIVND (reference sequence). The CDR3: CASTDRGGYTF. CDR3 coding DNA: TGTGCCAGTACAGACAGGGGTGGCTACACCTTC. Filled out from reference TRBV19 and TRBJ1-2, the complete variable domain reads DGGITQSPKYLFRKEGQNVTLSCEQNLNHDAMYWYRQDPGQGLRLIYYSQIVNDFQKGDIAEGYSVSREKKESFPLTVTSAQKNPTAFYLCASTDRGGYTFGSGTRLTVV.

V is TRBV5-5 and J is TRBJ1-2, with 7 nucleotides matching TRBD1. V dropped 0 bases and J dropped 3; count of bases not matched to a gene: 2. This CDR3 comprises 14 residues. CDR1 and CDR2 (germline): SGHKS, YYEKEE (reference sequence). CDR3 amino acids: CASSLVRGDYGYTF. Written as DNA, the CDR3 is TGTGCCAGCAGCTTGGTCAGGGGGGACTATGGCTACACCTTC.

V gene TRBV5-5 combines with J gene TRBJ2-7; D is unresolved. CDR1 and CDR2 from the germline V gene are SGHKS and YYEKEE (reference sequence). The CDR3 runs 15 residues. V lost 1 base to trimming and J lost 2 bases, with 13 bases between them. CDR3 loop: CASSLSPTEPYEQYF. CDR3 in DNA: TGTGCCAGCAGCTTGTCTCCCACGGAGCCCTACGAGCAGTACTTC.

The chain joins TRBV2 to TRBJ1-2; maybe TRBD1 (6 bases). Germline assignment: CDR1 SNHLY and CDR2 FYNNEI. Trimming cost V 11 bases and J 0 bases, with 10 bases left between them. The CDR3 loop spans 12 amino acids. In DNA, the CDR3 is TGTGCCCGGGGGGGGCCTAACTATGGCTACACCTTC. Translation gives CARGGPNYGYTF.

V and J are TRBV29-1 and TRBJ2-2, with TRBD2 identical over 8 bases. CDR1 SQVTM and CDR2 ANQGSEA come from the germline V gene. This CDR3 region has 12 residues. J was trimmed by 6 bases and V by 8 bases; bases with no gene match: 5. CDR3 in DNA: TGCAGCACCACTAGCGGCGCCGGGGAGCTGTTTTTT. As protein: CSTTSGAGELFF.

The rearrangement joins TRBV10-3 to TRBJ1-2; D gene ambiguous. The V end lost 0 bases, the J end lost 1 base, and 6 bases lay between the germline ends. The germline V gene encodes CDR1 ENHRY and CDR2 SYGVKD. This CDR3 has 14 residues. In nucleotides, the CDR3 is TGTGCCATCAGTGAGTCGGCAGATAACTATGGCTACACCTTC. As protein: CAISESADNYGYTF.

This chain connects TRBV28 to TRBJ1-1; 9 bases are shared with TRBD1. The V segment lost 5 bases and the J segment 1 base; nucleotides outside the gene matches: 5. The CDR3 has 15 amino acids. Germline values: CDR1 MDHEN, CDR2 SYDVKM. CDR3 region: CASSQTQGANTEAFF. CDR3 coding DNA: TGTGCCAGCAGTCAAACACAGGGGGCGAACACTGAAGCTTTCTTT.

This rearrangement joins TRBV5-4 to TRBJ2-7, with 9 bases that match TRBD2. V gave up 4 bases and J gave up 0 bases; unmatched junction bases: 8. The CDR3 totals 16 residues. From germline, CDR1 is SGHNT and CDR2 YYREEE (reference sequence). The CDR3 loop is CASSTSSGTNSYEQYF. CDR3 nucleotides: TGTGCCAGCAGCACTTCTAGCGGGACCAACTCCTACGAGCAGTACTTC.

This chain uses TRBV28 with TRBJ1-1; D is ambiguous. CDR3 size: 12 residues. V lost 6 bases to trimming and J lost 5 bases, with 10 bases between them. Germline CDR1 MDHEN, CDR2 SYDVKM. The CDR3 nucleotides are TGTGCCAGCAGCCCCCGGTGGACTGAAGCTTTCTTT. As protein: CASSPRWTEAFF.

CDR3 bases: TGTGCCTGGAGCGAGGACATTTCCTACGAGCAGTACTTC. Its translation is CAWSEDISYEQYF. The rearrangement uses TRBV30 and TRBJ2-7; D possibly corresponds to TRBD1 (5 bases). The germline V gene encodes CDR1 GTSNPN and CDR2 SVGIG (reference sequence). The CDR3 loop spans 13 amino acids. Trimming took off 3 bases at V and 1 base at J, with 10 bases between the two ends.

The chain couples TRBV5-4 to TRBJ2-3; 7 nucleotides line up with TRBD2. The CDR3 is 14 amino acids. From germline, CDR1 is SGHNT and CDR2 YYREEE (reference sequence). V lost 5 bases, J lost 2 bases, and 5 bases stayed unmatched. This CDR3 reads CASSSGLNTDTQYF. DNA for the CDR3: TGTGCCAGCAGTTCGGGACTAAACACAGATACGCAGTATTTT.

The rearrangement links TRBV10-3 to TRBJ1-1, with TRBD1 matching 7 bases. The V segment lost 4 bases and the J segment 1 base; nucleotides outside the gene matches: 3. This CDR3 has 14 amino acids. Germline V CDR1 and CDR2: ENHRY, SYGVKD. The DNA of the CDR3 is TGTGCCATCAGTGTGGGACAGCAGAACACTGAAGCTTTCTTT. This encodes CAISVGQQNTEAFF.

The CDR3: CASSLRAGSTNEKLFF. CDR3 nucleotide sequence: TGCGCCAGCAGCTTGCGGGCAGGGTCAACTAATGAAAAACTGTTTTTT. J is TRBJ1-4 and V is TRBV5-1; tentative D call: TRBD1 (5 bases). CDR1 is SGHRS and CDR2 is YFSETQ in the germline V gene. The CDR3 spans 16 residues. V lost 1 base and J 0 bases, leaving 10 bases between the germline ends. The full variable domain, its missing parts supplied by reference TRBV5-1 and TRBJ1-4, is KAGVTQTPRYLIKTRGQQVTLSCSPISGHRSVSWYQQTPGQGLQFLFEYFSETQRNKGNFPGRFSGRQFSNSRSEMNVSTLELGDSALYLCASSLRAGSTNEKLFFGSGTQLSVL.

The chain carries TRBV7-9 and TRBJ2-5; 12 bases are a match to TRBD2. CDR3 length: 16 residues. The germline gives CDR1 SEHNR, CDR2 FQNEAQ (reference sequence). Losses at the gene ends were 0 bases for V and 5 bases for J; bases not matched to a gene: 4. The CDR3 nucleotides are TGTGCCAGCAGCTTAGCGTTAACTAGCGGGAGGGAGACCCAGTACTTC. It codes for CASSLALTSGRETQYF.

This sequence joins TRBV15 and TRBJ2-5, with D possibly TRBD1 on 5 matching bases. Trimming shortened V by 0 bases and J by 3 bases, and 5 bases separated the two germline ends. The CDR3 is 13 amino acids. Germline V gene lookup returns CDR1 LNHNV and CDR2 YYDKDF (reference sequence). The DNA of the CDR3 is TGTGCCACCAGCAGAGAAGGGGAAGAGACCCAGTACTTC. This encodes CATSREGEETQYF.

The chain links TRBV9 to TRBJ2-3; 11 nucleotides line up with TRBD2. This CDR3 has 16 residues. V lost 0 bases to trimming and J lost 6 bases; unmatched junction nucleotides: 6. The V gene's germline CDR1 is SGDLS and CDR2 YYNGEE. As DNA, the CDR3 is TGTGCCAGCAGCGTAGCTTCGACTAGCGGGGCGGATACGCAGTATTTT. Protein sequence: CASSVASTSGADTQYF.

The rearrangement joins TRBV6-6 to TRBJ2-7, with TRBD2 identical over 11 bases. The germline V gene has CDR1 MNHNY and CDR2 SVGAGI (reference sequence). With V trimmed by 6 bases and J by 7 bases, 8 bases remained unmatched. The CDR3 is made up of 14 amino acids. CDR3 DNA: TGTGCCAGCAGGTCCCTAGCGGGGGGCCTGGAGCAGTACTTC. It translates to CASRSLAGGLEQYF.

This clone was counted a few times. The same CDR3 also results from other DNA sequences found in this sample. This chain uses TRBV7-3 with TRBJ1-1, with D unresolved. From germline, CDR1 is SGHTA and CDR2 FQGTGA. With 5 bases removed from V and 0 bases from J, the gap between germline ends came to 13 bases. This CDR3 spans 15 amino acids. In DNA, the CDR3 is TGTGCCAGCAGCCCAACGGCGGGGATGAACACTGAAGCTTTCTTT. Translating it yields CASSPTAGMNTEAFF.

The chain employs TRBV9 and TRBJ2-6; weak D call: TRBD2 (5 bases). This CDR3 contains 20 residues. The V gene lost 3 bases and the J gene lost 0 bases, with 22 bases spanning the gap. Germline CDR1 SGDLS, CDR2 YYNGEE. The CDR3 nucleotides are TGTGCCAGCAGCGCAACCCTACCCACACGAACTAGCTCTGGGGCCAACGTCCTGACTTTC. It specifies CASSATLPTRTSSGANVLTF. Together with reference TRBV9 and TRBJ2-6, the CDR3 gives the full variable domain: DSGVTQTPKHLITATGQRVTLRCSPRSGDLSVYWYQQSLDQGLQFLIQYYNGEERAKGNILERFSAQQFPDLHSELNLSSLELGDSALYFCASSATLPTRTSSGANVLTFGAGSRLTVL.